This T cell receptor beta chain was found in a study of Ad26.COV2.S vaccination and SARS-CoV-2 variants. Study-level background: Ad26.COV2.S shots went into the muscle once or twice, 56 days apart.

The treatment here: 19 received Ad26.COV2.S at low or high dose, single or two shots; 5 received placebo; per-sample allocation not given. Specimen acquisition occurred on day 63 following the initial vaccine or placebo injection. V was shortened by 0 bases and J by 3 bases, with 12 bases between the two germline ends. The CDR3 runs to 14 residues. Germline V gene sequence: CDR1 GTSNPN, CDR2 SVGIG (reference sequence). About this clone: Its antigen is currently unknown.

Whole-study results and caveats: Substantial breadth was reported for post-vaccination spike-specific CD8+ and CD4+ T cells. Vaccine recipients posted higher spike-specific TCR breadth than their placebo counterparts.

TCRdb keeps only in-frame clones here, not all; method: immunoSEQ multiplex PCR. The sample includes about 390,000 clones, approximately 92% of them seen just once. This receptor was obtained from a person aged 18 to 65 who received the Ad26.COV2.S COVID-19 vaccine or a placebo. Sequencing used peripheral blood, obtained in a trial of Ad26.COV2.S vaccine versus placebo. The chain carries TRBV30 and TRBJ2-7; maybe TRBD2 (7 bases). The CDR3 loop reads CAWSVGGAGYEQYF. CDR3 coding DNA: TGTGCCTGGAGTGTAGGGGGGGCAGGCTACGAGCAGTACTTC.